The rows below give T cell receptor beta chains drawn from one sample of a study of post-analysis software for immune sequencing data. TCRdb recomputed calls from the PCR reads with MiXCR, one row per CDR3 protein. The sample shows hundreds of thousands of distinct CDR3 sequences, less than 35% of them seen only once. The sequencing input was blood. Receptors originate from a girl between 10 and 17 years old with multiple sclerosis. The CDR3 runs from the conserved cysteine through the conserved F or W. D genes are given only for firm matches. Expanded clones get a size class; other rows say once, few or many, or leave the size out.

v_call: TRBV29-1; clone_size: many; d_call: NA; j_call: TRBJ2-7; cdr3_nt: TGCAGCGCCGGGGGACACCTCTCCTACGAGCAGTACTTC; cdr3_aa: CSAGGHLSYEQYF
v_call: TRBV12-3/TRBV12-4; clone_size: few; d_call: NA; j_call: TRBJ2-3; cdr3_nt: TGTGCCAGCACCCCTTCGGGAGAGGCAGATACGCAGTATTTT; cdr3_aa: CASTPSGEADTQYF
v_call: TRBV20-1; clone_size: few; d_call: NA; j_call: TRBJ2-7; cdr3_nt: TGCAGTGCTAGAGAGCGGTACGGGTACGAGCAGTACTTC; cdr3_aa: CSARERYGYEQYF
v_call: TRBV5-1; clone_size: NA; d_call: TRBD2; j_call: TRBJ2-7; cdr3_nt: TGCGCCAGCAGCTTGTTGTTCAAGCGGGAGGGCCTTCCCTCCTACGAGCAGTACTTC; cdr3_aa: CASSLLFKREGLPSYEQYF
v_call: TRBV20-1; clone_size: NA; d_call: NA; j_call: TRBJ1-1; cdr3_nt: TGCAGTGCTAGGCAGGGAGGTCGGGACACTGAAGCTTTCTTT; cdr3_aa: CSARQGGRDTEAFF
v_call: TRBV7-2; clone_size: NA; d_call: TRBD1; j_call: TRBJ2-7; cdr3_nt: TGTGCCAGCAGAGAGGGGGCTCAACCCTACGAGCAGTACTTC; cdr3_aa: CASREGAQPYEQYF
v_call: TRBV29-1; clone_size: few; d_call: TRBD1; j_call: TRBJ1-2; cdr3_nt: TGCAGCGGTCCGGGACAGGGAGATGGCTACACCTTC; cdr3_aa: CSGPGQGDGYTF
v_call: TRBV20-1; clone_size: once; d_call: NA; j_call: TRBJ1-1; cdr3_nt: TGCAGTGCTAGAGATTCGGGGTTGAACACTGAAGCTTTCTTT; cdr3_aa: CSARDSGLNTEAFF
v_call: TRBV3-1; clone_size: NA; d_call: NA; j_call: TRBJ2-7; cdr3_nt: TGTGCCAGCAGCCAAGACCCCCAGTCCGGCGAGCAGTACTTC; cdr3_aa: CASSQDPQSGEQYF
v_call: TRBV28; clone_size: many; d_call: NA; j_call: TRBJ2-7; cdr3_nt: TGTGCCAGCAGCTTCGGGCCCTACGAGCAGTACTTC; cdr3_aa: CASSFGPYEQYF
v_call: TRBV2; clone_size: few; d_call: NA; j_call: TRBJ2-3; cdr3_nt: TGTGCCAGCAGTGAAGGTTGGGGGAGCACAGATACGCAGTATTTT; cdr3_aa: CASSEGWGSTDTQYF